Below are 15 T cell receptor beta chains sequenced from a single sample in a study of cytomegalovirus exposure and HLA in healthy donors. Primers for the PCR totalled 60 Vbeta and 13 Jbeta. TCRdb's table, derived via immunoSEQ multiplex PCR, lists solely in-frame clones and lacks some. The sample has some 150,000 clones, over 75% seen once; the top ten hold approximately 2.1%. The sequenced sample consisted of PBMCs. All receptors derive from a man aged 30-40 years in good health and CMV-seronegative.

This clone is a singleton in its sample. The J gene is TRBJ2-1, the V gene TRBV5-4, with 15 bases identical to TRBD2. J gave up 8 bases and V 4 bases, and 7 bases lay outside the gene matches. The CDR3 covers 16 residues. The germline V gene has CDR1 SGHNT and CDR2 YYREEE (reference sequence). The CDR3 sequence is CASSLRTSGRADEQFF. As DNA, the CDR3 is TGTGCCAGCAGCCTCCGGACTAGCGGGAGGGCCGATGAGCAGTTCTTC.

The genes are TRBV5-1 and TRBJ1-2; perhaps TRBD1 as D (5 bases). Germline CDR1 SGHRS, CDR2 YFSETQ. V was shortened by 3 bases and J by 2 bases, with 17 bases between the two germline ends. The CDR3 spans 16 residues. Here the CDR3 reads CASSYENRMGNYGYTF. In DNA form, the CDR3 reads TGCGCCAGCAGCTATGAAAACAGGATGGGAAACTATGGCTACACCTTC.

The chain employs TRBV2 and TRBJ2-1; 7 nucleotides align to TRBD2. J gave up 4 bases and V 5 bases, and 8 bases lay outside the gene matches. This CDR3 spans 15 amino acids. The V gene's germline CDR1 is SNHLY and CDR2 FYNNEI. The CDR3 nucleotides read TGTGCCAGCAGTACCGGGAGGACGGATTACAATGAGCAGTTCTTC. As protein: CASSTGRTDYNEQFF. The full variable domain, with the rest looked up from reference TRBV2 and TRBJ2-1, is EPEVTQTPSHQVTQMGQEVILRCVPISNHLYFYWYRQILGQKVEFLVSFYNNEISEKSEIFDDQFSVERPDGSNFTLKIRSTKLEDSAMYFCASSTGRTDYNEQFFGPGTRLTVL.

The genes are TRBV11-2 and TRBJ2-5; 8 positions agree with TRBD2. The DNA end is a closer match to TRBJ2-7, so the J assignment may be wrong. CDR3 size: 15 residues. Germline V CDR1 and CDR2: SGHAT, FQNNGV. The CDR3 is CASSKSGRALYEQYF. The CDR3 coding sequence is TGTGCCAGCAGCAAATCCGGGAGGGCGTTATACGAGCAGTACTTC.

As to this clone: The sample carries other DNA sequences with the same CDR3. The chain is built from TRBV10-2 and TRBJ1-4; D possibly corresponds to TRBD1 (6 bases). Looked up from germline, CDR1 is WSHSY and CDR2 is SAAADI. This CDR3 has 16 residues. The V and J ends lost 2 bases and 1 base respectively, with 11 bases between them. CDR3 coding DNA: TGCGCCAGCAGTGAGGCAGAACAGGGAACTAATGAAAAACTGTTTTTT. This encodes CASSEAEQGTNEKLFF.

The chain is built from TRBV11-2 and TRBJ2-2, with TRBD2 matching over 14 bases. The germline CDR1 and CDR2 sequences are SGHAT and FQNNGV. Trimming removed 2 bases from V and 6 bases from J; junction bases left unmatched: 5. The CDR3 is 17 residues long. This CDR3 reads CASSLRRLAGGAGELFF. CDR3 nucleotides: TGTGCCAGCAGCTTACGTCGACTAGCGGGAGGGGCCGGGGAGCTGTTTTTT. Full variable domain (remainder filled in from reference TRBV11-2 and TRBJ2-2): EAGVAQSPRYKIIEKRQSVAFWCNPISGHATLYWYQQILGQGPKLLIQFQNNGVVDDSQLPKDRFSAERLKGVDSTLKIQPAKLEDSAVYLCASSLRRLAGGAGELFFGEGSRLTVL.

V gene TRBV15 combines with J gene TRBJ2-7, with D possibly TRBD1 on 5 matching bases. This CDR3 contains 14 residues. The germline gives CDR1 LNHNV, CDR2 YYDKDF (reference sequence). The V end was cut by 0 bases, the J end by 2 bases, with 8 bases between. The CDR3 DNA sequence: TGTGCCACCAGCAGAGATCAGACAGCCTACGAGCAGTACTTC. Translation gives CATSRDQTAYEQYF.

CDR3 sequence: CASSYRTGPYEQYF. The CDR3 DNA sequence: TGTGCCAGCAGTTACCGGACAGGGCCCTACGAGCAGTACTTC. J is TRBJ2-7 and V is TRBV6-6; the match to TRBD1 covers 8 bases. The CDR3 totals 14 residues. The V gene end was trimmed by 2 bases and the J gene end by 2 bases; junction bases not matched to a gene: 2. Germline V gene data show CDR1 as MNHNY and CDR2 as SVGAGI (reference sequence).

The chain employs TRBV6-5 and TRBJ1-3; unclear D gene. Germline assignment: CDR1 MNHEY and CDR2 SVGAGI. This CDR3 comprises 16 residues. Deletions cut 2 bases from V and 3 bases from J, with 14 bases between. The DNA of the CDR3 is TGTGCCAGCAGTTACGGAGGGCAGGTAGGTGGAAACACCATATATTTT. This gives the protein CASSYGGQVGGNTIYF.

The gene calls are TRBV7-8 and TRBJ1-5, with unresolved D. V lost 1 base, J lost 7 bases, and 8 bases lay in between. In germline, CDR1 is SGHVS, CDR2 FQNEAQ. The CDR3 contains 13 residues. CDR3 amino acids: CASSLVGRQPQHF. The CDR3 nucleotides read TGTGCCAGCAGCTTAGTGGGGAGGCAGCCCCAGCATTTT.

The chain is built from TRBV7-9 and TRBJ2-6, with D tentatively TRBD1 (6 bases). CDR3 size: 18 residues. Germline V gene sequence: CDR1 SEHNR, CDR2 FQNEAQ (reference sequence). V gave up 2 bases and J gave up 2 bases, with 16 bases separating them. The DNA for the CDR3 is TGTGCCAGCAGCTTACCTCAGGGGAGAGGGGCTGGGGCCAACGTCCTGACTTTC. As protein: CASSLPQGRGAGANVLTF.

J is TRBJ2-3 and V is TRBV5-4; D is perhaps TRBD2 (6 bases). The CDR3 loop spans 15 amino acids. The germline V and J ends were trimmed by 3 bases and 5 bases, with 16 bases remaining between them. The germline V gene has CDR1 SGHNT and CDR2 YYREEE (reference sequence). The CDR3 DNA follows: TGTGCCAGCAGCTCCGGTGGGGACTCTGGAGATACGCAGTATTTT. Its protein is CASSSGGDSGDTQYF. Variable domain in full (rest from reference TRBV5-4 and TRBJ2-3): ETGVTQSPTHLIKTRGQQVTLRCSSQSGHNTVSWYQQALGQGPQFIFQYYREEENGRGNFPPRFSGLQFPNYSSELNVNALELDDSALYLCASSSGGDSGDTQYFGPGTRLTVL.

The chain links TRBV5-1 to TRBJ1-4; TRBD1 aligns across 10 bases. From germline, CDR1 is SGHRS and CDR2 YFSETQ. The CDR3 has 14 residues. V lost 0 bases to trimming and J lost 8 bases; unmatched junction nucleotides: 1. CDR3 amino acids: CASSLGDRGEKLFF. Written as DNA, the CDR3 is TGCGCCAGCAGCTTGGGGGACAGGGGCGAAAAACTGTTTTTT. Looking up the rest from reference TRBV5-1 and TRBJ1-4 gives the full variable domain: KAGVTQTPRYLIKTRGQQVTLSCSPISGHRSVSWYQQTPGQGLQFLFEYFSETQRNKGNFPGRFSGRQFSNSRSEMNVSTLELGDSALYLCASSLGDRGEKLFFGSGTQLSVL.

The chain recombines TRBV5-4 with TRBJ2-5, with 7 bases matching TRBD2. Germline V gene data show CDR1 as SGHNT and CDR2 as YYREEE (reference sequence). There are 17 residues in the CDR3. Germline trimming cut 0 bases from V and 4 bases from J; bases unmatched to any gene: 12. The CDR3: CASSLEGSGADRETQYF. In nucleotides, the CDR3 is TGTGCCAGCAGCTTGGAGGGAAGCGGGGCGGATCGAGAGACCCAGTACTTC. Filled out from reference TRBV5-4 and TRBJ2-5, the complete variable domain reads ETGVTQSPTHLIKTRGQQVTLRCSSQSGHNTVSWYQQALGQGPQFIFQYYREEENGRGNFPPRFSGLQFPNYSSELNVNALELDDSALYLCASSLEGSGADRETQYFGPGTRLLVL.

The J gene is TRBJ2-7, the V gene TRBV4-1; D possibly corresponds to TRBD1 (5 bases). V lost 0 bases and J 6 bases, leaving 15 bases between the germline ends. From germline, CDR1 is MGHRA and CDR2 YSYEKL. This CDR3 comprises 15 residues. CDR3 amino acids: CASSQDGQGYAEQYF. For the CDR3, the DNA is TGCGCCAGCAGCCAAGATGGGCAGGGCTATGCCGAGCAGTACTTC.